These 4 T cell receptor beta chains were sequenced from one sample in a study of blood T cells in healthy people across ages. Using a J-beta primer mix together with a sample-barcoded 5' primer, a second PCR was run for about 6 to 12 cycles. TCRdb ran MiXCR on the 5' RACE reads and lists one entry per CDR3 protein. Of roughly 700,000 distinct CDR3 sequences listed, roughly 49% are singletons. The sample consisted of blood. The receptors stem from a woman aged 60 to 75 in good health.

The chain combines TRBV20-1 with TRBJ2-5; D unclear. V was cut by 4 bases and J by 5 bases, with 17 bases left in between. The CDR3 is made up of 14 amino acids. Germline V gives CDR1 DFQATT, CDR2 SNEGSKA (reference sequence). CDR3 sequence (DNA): TGCAGTGCTACCCGGACGGCCACCGGGGAGACCCAGTACTTC. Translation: CSATRTATGETQYF.

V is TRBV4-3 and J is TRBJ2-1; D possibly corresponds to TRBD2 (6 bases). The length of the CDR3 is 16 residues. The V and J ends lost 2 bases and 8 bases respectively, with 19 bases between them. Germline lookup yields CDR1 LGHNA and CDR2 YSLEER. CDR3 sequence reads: CASSQFIGGPADEQFF. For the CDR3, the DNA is TGCGCCAGCAGCCAATTTATCGGAGGGCCGGCGGATGAGCAGTTCTTC.

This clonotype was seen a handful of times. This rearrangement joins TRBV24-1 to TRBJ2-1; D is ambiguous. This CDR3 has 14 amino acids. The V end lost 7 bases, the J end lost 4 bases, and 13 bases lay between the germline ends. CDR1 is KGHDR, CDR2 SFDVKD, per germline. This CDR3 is CATSSERLYNEQFF. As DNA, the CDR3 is TGTGCCACCAGCTCGGAGCGCCTATACAATGAGCAGTTCTTC.

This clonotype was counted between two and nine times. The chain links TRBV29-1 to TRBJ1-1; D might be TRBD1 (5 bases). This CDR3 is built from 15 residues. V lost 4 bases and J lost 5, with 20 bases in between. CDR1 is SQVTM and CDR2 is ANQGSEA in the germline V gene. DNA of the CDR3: TGCAGCGTTGTCAACCGACAGCGACGAGGGACTGAAGCTTTCTTT. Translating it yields CSVVNRQRRGTEAFF.